Each of the 25 T cell receptor beta chains below was sequenced from the same sample in a study of shared clonotypes between healthy human individuals. Some clones are missing from TCRdb's copy, which holds only in-frame ones; the method was immunoSEQ multiplex PCR. This table holds 2.5 million or so clones, around 90% found once. Sequencing was carried out using naive CD4+ T cells sorted from blood. Described subset: CD45RA+ positively selected. Receptor source: a man aged 18 to 30 in good health.

The chain combines TRBV5-4 with TRBJ1-2; no clear D gene. This CDR3 comprises 12 residues. V was pared by 0 bases and J by 7 bases, with 7 bases between. Germline CDR1 SGHNT, CDR2 YYREEE (reference sequence). The CDR3 spells CASSLGEGGYTF. The DNA of the CDR3 is TGTGCCAGCAGCTTGGGGGAGGGTGGCTACACCTTC.

The J gene is TRBJ2-2, the V gene TRBV6-5; 9 nucleotides line up with TRBD2. V trimming: 5 bases; J trimming: 7 bases; junction bases outside the gene matches: 8. The CDR3 runs 15 residues. Looked up from germline, CDR1 is MNHEY and CDR2 is SVGAGI. The CDR3 bases are TGTGCCAGCAGTCGCGGGGGGGCGTTTATCGGGGAGCTGTTTTTT. Amino acids: CASSRGGAFIGELFF.

The rearrangement uses TRBV6-5 and TRBJ1-1; perhaps TRBD1 as D (5 bases). This CDR3 contains 12 residues. Germline CDR1 reads MNHEY; CDR2 reads SVGAGI. V shed 7 bases and J shed 7 bases, with 13 bases lying between them. The CDR3 DNA reads TGTGCCAGCACCCCCCTCGGGGGTGAAGCTTTCTTT. As protein: CASTPLGGEAFF.

This sequence joins TRBV18 and TRBJ1-3; a weak D match, TRBD1 (6 bases). Per germline, CDR1 KGHSH and CDR2 LQKENI. Trimming removed 3 bases from V and 0 bases from J, with 15 bases in between. The CDR3 runs to 17 residues. CDR3 DNA: TGTGCCAGCTCACCCTTTCAGGGGTCGAGCTCTGGAAACACCATATATTTT. Protein sequence: CASSPFQGSSSGNTIYF.

The V gene is TRBV7-2, the J gene TRBJ1-3, with D hard to call. From germline, CDR1 is SGHTA and CDR2 FQGNSA. V gave up 4 bases and J gave up 0 bases, with 10 bases separating them. This CDR3 contains 15 residues. CDR3 sequence: CASSSDSSSGNTIYF. The CDR3 nucleotides read TGTGCCAGCAGCTCGGACTCAAGCTCTGGAAACACCATATATTTT. Using reference TRBV7-2 and TRBJ1-3 for the parts outside the CDR3, the full variable domain is GAGVSQSPSNKVTEKGKDVELRCDPISGHTALYWYRQSLGQGLEFLIYFQGNSAPDKSGLPSDRFSAERTGGSVSTLTIQRTQQEDSAVYLCASSSDSSSGNTIYFGEGSWLTVV.

This clone has a single count. V and J are TRBV28 and TRBJ2-5; 8 nucleotides match TRBD1. This CDR3 spans 14 amino acids. After removal of 4 bases from V and 3 bases from J, the junction contained 4 bases not matched to a gene. Germline CDR1 MDHEN, CDR2 SYDVKM. The CDR3 is CASSSTGEEETQYF. CDR3 nucleotide sequence: TGTGCCAGCAGTTCGACAGGGGAAGAAGAGACCCAGTACTTC.

The chain joins TRBV5-1 to TRBJ1-1, with D uncertain. CDR3 length: 13 residues. Germline lookup yields CDR1 SGHRS and CDR2 YFSETQ. V lost 2 bases and J lost 1, with 6 bases in between. The CDR3 DNA sequence: TGCGCCAGCAGCTTCGAAAAGAACACTGAAGCTTTCTTT. It yields the protein CASSFEKNTEAFF.

J is TRBJ2-7 and V is TRBV21-1; the DNA was not used to check the table's D call, TRBD2. TRBV21-1 is a recognized pseudogene. The CDR3 sequence is 16 residues long. In DNA form, the CDR3 reads TGTGCCAGCACCGCGACTAGCGGGAGAAGGAAGGACGAGCAGTACTTC. As protein: CASTATSGRRKDEQYF.

The V and J genes are TRBV5-1 and TRBJ2-2, with D perhaps being TRBD1 or TRBD2 (5 bases each). The CDR3 length is 16 residues. From germline, CDR1 is SGHRS and CDR2 YFSETQ. Trimming took off 3 bases at V and 0 bases at J, with 12 bases between the two ends. The CDR3 nucleotides are TGCGCCAGCAGCTCCCGGGACGGTGCGAACACCGGGGAGCTGTTTTTT. The encoded protein is CASSSRDGANTGELFF.

The chain employs TRBV5-1 and TRBJ2-2; D unclear. V lost 4 bases and J 3 bases, leaving 7 bases between the germline ends. Germline CDR1 SGHRS, CDR2 YFSETQ. The CDR3 runs to 13 residues. CDR3 DNA: TGCGCCAGCAGCGACGGATACACCGGGGAGCTGTTTTTT. Protein: CASSDGYTGELFF.

This clone was observed once. J is TRBJ2-3 and V is TRBV5-1; D is ambiguous. V was trimmed by 2 bases and J by 0 bases, leaving 10 bases between them. The length of the CDR3 is 15 residues. From germline, CDR1 is SGHRS and CDR2 YFSETQ. The CDR3 protein is CASSFGVISTDTQYF. CDR3 DNA: TGCGCCAGCAGCTTTGGGGTGATAAGCACAGATACGCAGTATTTT. Drawing the rest from reference TRBV5-1 and TRBJ2-3, the complete variable domain is KAGVTQTPRYLIKTRGQQVTLSCSPISGHRSVSWYQQTPGQGLQFLFEYFSETQRNKGNFPGRFSGRQFSNSRSEMNVSTLELGDSALYLCASSFGVISTDTQYFGPGTRLTVL.

The chain carries TRBV6-1 and TRBJ2-1; D ambiguous. The CDR3 contains 14 residues. Trimming took 5 bases from V and 8 from J, leaving 16 bases between them. Germline assignment: CDR1 MNHNS and CDR2 SASEGT. The CDR3 sequence: CASSPRSFGDEQFF. In DNA form, the CDR3 reads TGTGCCAGCAGTCCCAGGTCCTTCGGCGATGAGCAGTTCTTC.

This chain uses TRBV7-9 with TRBJ2-7; D remains unclear. The CDR3 is 14 amino acids. The germline gives CDR1 SEHNR, CDR2 FQNEAQ (reference sequence). V gave up 4 bases and J gave up 1 base, with 11 bases separating them. CDR3 in amino acids: CASSWLERSYEQYF. The CDR3 region has the DNA TGTGCCAGCAGCTGGCTAGAGAGATCCTACGAGCAGTACTTC. Using reference TRBV7-9 and TRBJ2-7 for the parts outside the CDR3, the full variable domain is DTGVSQNPRHKITKRGQNVTFRCDPISEHNRLYWYRQTLGQGPEFLTYFQNEAQLEKSRLLSDRFSAERPKGSFSTLEIQRTEQGDSAMYLCASSWLERSYEQYFGPGTRLTVT.

The rearrangement joins TRBV2 to TRBJ1-1; 8 nucleotides line up with TRBD1. The length of the CDR3 is 16 residues. V shed 1 base, J shed 5 bases, and the junction held 9 bases outside the gene matches. CDR1 and CDR2 from the germline V gene are SNHLY and FYNNEI. Here the CDR3 reads CASSEVLDRVNTEAFF. Written as DNA, the CDR3 is TGTGCCAGCAGTGAAGTACTGGACAGGGTAAATACTGAAGCTTTCTTT.

The chain recombines TRBV9 with TRBJ1-3; 10 positions agree with TRBD1. The CDR3 loop spans 17 amino acids. The V gene's germline CDR1 is SGDLS and CDR2 YYNGEE. Unmatched junction bases numbered 7, after V lost 0 bases and J lost 4 bases. CDR3 nucleotides: TGTGCCAGCAGCGTAGGGGATGGGACAGGGGCGGGAAACACCATATATTTT. This translates into CASSVGDGTGAGNTIYF.

With regard to this clone: Different DNA sequences within this sample yield the same CDR3. This chain joins TRBV5-1 and TRBJ2-7; maybe TRBD1 (6 bases). The germline CDR1 and CDR2 sequences are SGHRS and YFSETQ. The CDR3 is 13 amino acids. V was shortened by 4 bases and J by 1 base, with 9 bases between the two germline ends. The CDR3 loop is CASSRDRSYEQYF. The DNA for the CDR3 is TGCGCCAGCAGCCGCGACAGGTCCTACGAGCAGTACTTC.

This chain links TRBV6-5 with TRBJ2-6, with 8 positions matching TRBD1. Germline loops: CDR1 MNHEY, CDR2 SVGAGI. The CDR3 runs 16 residues. V shed 0 bases and J 13 bases; nucleotides not matched to a gene: 11. This CDR3 is CASSYSTPDRVGVLTF. The DNA of the CDR3 is TGTGCCAGCAGTTACTCTACCCCGGACAGGGTAGGTGTCCTGACTTTC.

V gene TRBV7-3 combines with J gene TRBJ2-5; 8 nucleotides match TRBD1. The CDR3 extends over 13 amino acids. Germline V CDR1 and CDR2: SGHTA, FQGTGA. The V gene end was trimmed by 5 bases and the J gene end by 7 bases; junction bases not matched to a gene: 6. Here the CDR3 reads CASSADRGRTQYF. DNA of the CDR3: TGTGCCAGCAGCGCAGACAGGGGAAGGACCCAGTACTTC. Looking up the rest from reference TRBV7-3 and TRBJ2-5 gives the full variable domain: GAGVSQTPSNKVTEKGKYVELRCDPISGHTALYWYRQSLGQGPEFLIYFQGTGAADDSGLPNDRFFAVRPEGSVSTLKIQRTERGDSAVYLCASSADRGRTQYFGPGTRLLVL.

The chain employs TRBV25-1 and TRBJ1-2; TRBD1 is a possible D gene (5 bases). Germline values: CDR1 MGHDK, CDR2 SYGVNS. The CDR3 consists of 15 residues. Trimming took off 2 bases at V and 4 bases at J, with 14 bases between the two ends. The CDR3 DNA is TGTGCCAGCAGTGAAGGGGAGAACAGGCGCTATGGCTACACCTTC. Its translation: CASSEGENRRYGYTF.

The chain employs TRBV7-9 and TRBJ2-1; D perhaps matches TRBD1 (6 bases). Germline V CDR1 and CDR2: SEHNR, FQNEAQ (reference sequence). This CDR3 is built from 13 residues. Trimming cost V 7 bases and J 5 bases, with 12 bases left between them. This CDR3 is CASTKTGDNEQFF. Written as DNA, the CDR3 is TGTGCCAGCACCAAGACAGGTGACAATGAGCAGTTCTTC.

The CDR3 sequence is CASREREYSYNEQFF. The CDR3 bases are TGTGCCAGTAGGGAGCGGGAGTACTCCTACAATGAGCAGTTCTTC. V gene TRBV19 combines with J gene TRBJ2-1; 8 bases line up with TRBD2. Germline CDR1 LNHDA, CDR2 SQIVND (reference sequence). The CDR3 length is 15 residues. V lost 6 bases and J lost 0; bases outside the gene matches: 4. Complete variable domain (other parts from reference TRBV19 and TRBJ2-1): DGGITQSPKYLFRKEGQNVTLSCEQNLNHDAMYWYRQDPGQGLRLIYYSQIVNDFQKGDIAEGYSVSREKKESFPLTVTSAQKNPTAFYLCASREREYSYNEQFFGPGTRLTVL.

V and J are TRBV5-1 and TRBJ2-3, with 11 bases that match TRBD1. CDR1 and CDR2 from the germline V gene are SGHRS and YFSETQ. Trimming at V came to 4 bases and at J to 3 bases, leaving 10 bases not matched to a gene. The CDR3 has 17 amino acids. CDR3 sequence (DNA): TGCGCCAGCAGCCCCCGGGACAGGGGGGTTGGGACAGATACGCAGTATTTT. Protein product: CASSPRDRGVGTDTQYF.

The CDR3 coding sequence is TGTGCCAGCAGCGGAGGACAGGGGGCAGCTGGGGCCAACGTCCTGACTTTC. Its translation: CASSGGQGAAGANVLTF. V usage is TRBV19 and J usage is TRBJ2-6; 11 bases align to TRBD1. Germline trimming cut 9 bases from V and 2 bases from J; bases unmatched to any gene: 9. Germline lookup yields CDR1 LNHDA and CDR2 SQIVND (reference sequence). This CDR3 contains 17 residues.

The gene calls are TRBV5-4 and TRBJ1-4; D not certain. The V gene lost 4 bases and the J gene lost 7 bases, with 11 bases spanning the gap. CDR3 length equals 13 residues. The germline V gene has CDR1 SGHNT and CDR2 YYREEE (reference sequence). CDR3 region: CASSLIESEKLFF. The CDR3 region has the DNA TGTGCCAGCAGCCTTATTGAGAGTGAAAAACTGTTTTTT. Based on the CDR3 plus reference TRBV5-4 and TRBJ1-4, the full variable domain is ETGVTQSPTHLIKTRGQQVTLRCSSQSGHNTVSWYQQALGQGPQFIFQYYREEENGRGNFPPRFSGLQFPNYSSELNVNALELDDSALYLCASSLIESEKLFFGSGTQLSVL.

V gene TRBV7-2 combines with J gene TRBJ2-7, with 12 positions matching TRBD1. This CDR3 has 17 residues. V lost 5 bases, J lost 1 base, and 9 bases stayed unmatched. The germline V gene has CDR1 SGHTA and CDR2 FQGNSA. This CDR3 reads CASSRDRGLVRSYEQYF. The CDR3 DNA sequence: TGTGCCAGCAGCCGGGACAGGGGGCTAGTTCGTTCCTACGAGCAGTACTTC.